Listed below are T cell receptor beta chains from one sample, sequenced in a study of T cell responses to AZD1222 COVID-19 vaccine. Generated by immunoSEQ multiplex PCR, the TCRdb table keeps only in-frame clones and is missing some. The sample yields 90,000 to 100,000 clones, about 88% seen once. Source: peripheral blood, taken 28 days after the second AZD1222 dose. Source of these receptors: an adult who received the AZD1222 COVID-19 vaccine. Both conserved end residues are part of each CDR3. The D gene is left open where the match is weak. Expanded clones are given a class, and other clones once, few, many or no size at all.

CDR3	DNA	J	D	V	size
CASSASDRGDGYTF	TGTGCCAGCAGTGCCTCGGACAGGGGTGACGGCTACACCTTC	TRBJ1-2	TRBD1	TRBV25-1	NA
CASSPTVGAFF	TGTGCCAGCAGCCCCACTGTAGGTGCTTTCTTT	TRBJ1-1	NA	TRBV7-6	NA
CASSQVAGEYGYGYTF	TGCGCCAGCAGCCAAGTCGCCGGGGAATATGGCTATGGCTACACCTTC	TRBJ1-2	NA	TRBV4-3	NA
CASSVAGGLGQETQYF	TGTGCCAGCAGCGTAGCGGGGGGCCTCGGACAAGAGACCCAGTACTTC	TRBJ2-5	NA	TRBV9	once
CASSKGSVPGELFF	TGTGCCAGCAGCAAAGGCTCTGTCCCCGGGGAGCTGTTTTTT	TRBJ2-2	NA	TRBV21-1	NA
CSARQRSEASYEQYF	TGCAGCGCCCGCCAGCGCTCGGAAGCATCTTACGAGCAGTACTTC	TRBJ2-7	NA	TRBV29-1	NA
CASSQPTAGGHEQYF	TGCGCCAGCAGCCAACCGACAGCTGGGGGCCACGAGCAGTACTTC	TRBJ2-7	NA	TRBV4-1	NA
CAHGQNQETQYF	TGCGCACACGGACAGAACCAAGAGACCCAGTACTTC	TRBJ2-5	NA	TRBV30	few
CSAQGSYNSPLHF	TGCAGCGCCCAGGGATCCTATAATTCACCCCTCCACTTT	TRBJ1-6	NA	TRBV29-1	NA
CASSGTGSYGYTF	TGTGCCAGTTCCGGGACAGGGAGCTATGGCTACACCTTC	TRBJ1-2	TRBD1	TRBV12-3/TRBV12-4	NA
CASSLSGLYEQYF	TGTGCCAGCAGTTTATCCGGCCTTTACGAGCAGTACTTC	TRBJ2-7	NA	TRBV28	once
CASSFRGPPYEQYF	TGTGCCAGCAGCTTCAGAGGACCCCCCTACGAGCAGTACTTC	TRBJ2-7	NA	TRBV7-9	NA
CASSLGTTNEKLFF	TGCGCCAGCAGCTTGGGCACAACTAATGAAAAACTGTTTTTT	TRBJ1-4	NA	TRBV5-1	NA
CASSTTGSNQPQHF	TGTGCCAGTAGCACCACTGGGAGCAATCAGCCCCAGCATTTT	TRBJ1-5	NA	TRBV19	NA
CASSIGRRNEQFF	TGTGCCAGTAGTATAGGCCGGCGGAATGAGCAGTTCTTC	TRBJ2-1	NA	TRBV19	NA
CASVSGGDEKLFF	TGTGCCAGCGTCTCAGGGGGTGACGAAAAACTGTTTTTT	TRBJ1-4	TRBD1	TRBV28	NA